This TCR beta chain was sequenced during a study of T cells in Graves' hyperthyroidism and ophthalmopathy. This clonotype was counted once. Its matching antigen is unknown. Amplified regions were TCR beta CDR3 sequences from RNA transcripts. Primed by the HTBI set, a first-round RT-PCR was run on the TCR CDR3. TCRdb called the multiplex PCR reads again in MiXCR, with one record for every CDR3 protein. The sample includes roughly 110,000 distinct CDR3 sequences, about 17% of them seen just once. This CDR3 is built from 16 residues. Germline CDR1 and CDR2: SGHRS and YFSETQ. V shed 4 bases and J 4 bases; nucleotides not matched to a gene: 12. The study's findings and limits: Ophthalmopathy and stable hyperthyroidism were told apart by a 13 V-J model.

Patients aged 18 to 65 had newly diagnosed hyperthyroidism of under 2 months' duration. Diagnostic decisions used clinical symptoms, serum thyroxine and TRAb, thyroid ultrasound and orbital computed tomography. The authors took PBMCs from over 8.5 ml fresh peripheral blood. The V call is TRBV5-1, the J call TRBJ1-2; TRBD1 aligns across 8 bases. The source is a woman between 45 and 60 years old with Graves' hyperthyroidism. Material: blood. The CDR3 DNA reads TGCGCCAGCAGCCGGGGCCCGGGACAGGTTTCCTATGGCTACACCTTC. Its translation: CASSRGPGQVSYGYTF.